Listed here is a single T cell receptor (beta chain). Its antigen is not known. The sample belongs to a study of regulatory T cells in long-lasting Graves disease. The wider study: Antithyroid drug use was under 3 months in newly diagnosed Graves' patients.

The germline CDR1 and CDR2 sequences are DFQATT and SNEGSKA (reference sequence). CDR3 length: 13 amino acids. Trimming removed 2 bases from V and 5 bases from J, with 12 bases in between. As for time point: newly diagnosed GD, antithyroid drugs for less than 3 months. The TCR library was made from RNA extracted from PBMCs. TCR beta libraries were built with iRepertoire HTBI primers and Arm-PCR of CDR3 regions. TCRdb reprocessed the multiplex PCR reads via MiXCR and lists one record per CDR3 protein. The table has hundreds of thousands of distinct CDR3 sequences, about 16% seen once. General study findings and limits: Persistent disease was associated with favored TRBV28 usage and with favored use of TRBJ1-2 and TRBJ2-5.

These same data were also listed under a study on T cells in Graves' hyperthyroidism and ophthalmopathy. According to that study: Most thyroid clonotypes expanded above 0.001 appeared in blood too.

This sequence joins TRBV20-1 and TRBJ1-2; D is unresolved. This clonotype originated in a middle-aged woman with Graves disease. Source: peripheral blood mononuclear cells (PBMCs), taken at new diagnosis, from a patient treated with antithyroid drugs. The CDR3 reads CSARIGPGYGYTF. CDR3 coding DNA: TGCAGTGCTAGAATCGGACCTGGGTATGGCTACACCTTC.